Presented here are 28 T cell receptor beta chains from one specimen sequenced in a study of beta chain features in type 1 diabetes (dated by TCRdb to the late 2010s). Study-level results and caveats: A moderate but significant shortening of TCRB CDR3 length was observed in type 1 diabetes patients in all four CD4+ subsets.

The library was produced with the immunoSEQ multiplex PCR assay. All of the isolated RNA was reverse transcribed with the High Capacity cDNA Reverse Transcription Kit, so expressed TCRB transcripts were sequenced. Drawn from immuneACCESS, this table holds only the in-frame rearrangements with V and J called that TCRdb kept. Clones are partly lost; checked studies trace under half to an unresolved V gene and leave the rest unexplained. This sample lists 300,000 to 350,000 clones; roughly a tenth were detected once. The ten largest clones add up to 1% of the sample. Their target antigens are unknown. The sequenced sample consisted of central memory CD4+ T cells from blood. These receptors were taken from a man aged 30-40 years with type 1 diabetes.

This clone has only a few counts. The chain couples TRBV7-8 to TRBJ2-3, with TRBD2 identical over 8 bases. Germline-derived CDR1 and CDR2 are SGHVS and FQNEAQ. V trimming: 5 bases; J trimming: 1 base; junction bases outside the gene matches: 5. The CDR3 length is 15 residues. DNA of the CDR3: TGTGCCAGCAGCCGCTTGACTAGCGGCACAGATACGCAGTATTTT. It yields the protein CASSRLTSGTDTQYF.

This clone was seen a few times. The gene calls are TRBV7-2 and TRBJ2-4, with 14 bases lining up with TRBD2. V was pared by 5 bases and J by 5 bases, with 11 bases of the junction left unmatched. In germline, CDR1 is SGHTA, CDR2 FQGNSA. The CDR3 spans 18 residues. CDR3 in DNA: TGTGCCAGCAGCGCGCTTTGGACTAGCGGGGGGTCTCAAAACATTCAGTACTTC. It translates to CASSALWTSGGSQNIQYF.

This clone was detected only a few times. The rearrangement uses TRBV30 and TRBJ2-7; 7 bases match TRBD1. Trimming removed 3 bases from V and 6 bases from J; junction bases left unmatched: 8. Germline V CDR1 and CDR2: GTSNPN, SVGIG (reference sequence). The CDR3 extends over 13 amino acids. The CDR3 bases are TGTGCCTGGAGCCTGACAGGGAAGGGCGAGCAGTACTTC. It specifies CAWSLTGKGEQYF. Filled out from reference TRBV30 and TRBJ2-7, the complete variable domain reads SQTIHQWPATLVQPVGSPLSLECTVEGTSNPNLYWYRQAAGRGLQLLFYSVGIGQISSEVPQNLSASRPQDRQFILSSKKLLLSDSGFYLCAWSLTGKGEQYFGPGTRLTVT.

The chain couples TRBV2 to TRBJ1-2, with D possibly TRBD1 on 6 matching bases. The CDR3 consists of 15 residues. Germline-derived CDR1 and CDR2 are SNHLY and FYNNEI. V shed 2 bases and J shed 8 bases, with 18 bases lying between them. In DNA form, the CDR3 reads TGTGCCAGCAGTGAAAGTGGACGAGGGGGGAACGGCTACACCTTC. Translation gives CASSESGRGGNGYTF.

The chain links TRBV27 to TRBJ1-6; maybe TRBD1 (6 bases). Trimming pared 3 bases from V and 10 bases from J, leaving 13 bases between. Germline V lookup: CDR1 MNHEY, CDR2 SMNVEV (reference sequence). The CDR3 is made up of 14 amino acids. The DNA of the CDR3 is TGTGCCAGCAGTTTTATACAGGGAGACTCACCCCTCCACTTT. This encodes CASSFIQGDSPLHF.

This clone was detected only a few times. The chain combines TRBV27 with TRBJ2-2; 8 bases align to TRBD1. The J segment lost 8 bases and the V segment lost 5 bases, leaving 19 bases of the junction unmatched. Germline values: CDR1 MNHEY, CDR2 SMNVEV (reference sequence). This CDR3 has 18 residues. The CDR3 region is CASSQGQGSSLRRGELFF. CDR3 nucleotides: TGTGCCAGCAGTCAAGGACAGGGTTCCTCCCTTCGGAGGGGGGAGCTGTTTTTT.

This clone was recorded a few times. This chain connects TRBV11-2 to TRBJ1-2; TRBD1 agrees at 7 bases. This CDR3 contains 12 residues. The trim removed 4 bases at V and 7 bases at J, leaving 3 bases unmatched. The germline V gene has CDR1 SGHAT and CDR2 FQNNGV. The CDR3 loop is CASSYHRGGYTF. CDR3 sequence (DNA): TGTGCCAGCAGCTACCACAGGGGTGGCTACACCTTC.

This clone was recorded a few times. The V call is TRBV7-9, the J call TRBJ1-1; D is undetermined. The germline V and J ends were trimmed by 6 bases and 7 bases, with 12 bases remaining between them. CDR1 is SEHNR, CDR2 FQNEAQ, per germline (reference sequence). The CDR3 sequence is 12 residues long. CDR3 loop: CASRQSLDEAFF. For the CDR3, the DNA is TGTGCCAGCAGGCAGTCCCTTGATGAAGCTTTCTTT.

This clone was found a few times. The gene calls are TRBV7-9 and TRBJ1-1, with no clear D. Trimming pared 4 bases from V and 10 bases from J, leaving 19 bases between. There are 14 residues in the CDR3. Looked up from germline, CDR1 is SEHNR and CDR2 is FQNEAQ (reference sequence). The CDR3 spells CASSSDGRDRRAFF. For the CDR3, the DNA is TGTGCCAGCAGCTCAGATGGGAGGGATCGACGAGCTTTCTTT.

This chain joins TRBV4-3 and TRBJ2-2, with D perhaps matching TRBD1 (5 bases). Germline CDR1 LGHNA, CDR2 YSLEER. The germline V and J ends were trimmed by 0 bases and 9 bases, with 17 bases remaining between them. The CDR3 spans 16 residues. CDR3 sequence (DNA): TGCGCCAGCAGCCAAGACGAAGGGGCCATACCCCGGGAGCTGTTTTTT. As protein: CASSQDEGAIPRELFF.

This clone showed up just a few times. The junction departs from germline at one end; a sequencing error may be responsible. CDR3 in DNA: TGTGCCAGCAGCCAAGAGTCGGGACAACAGGTGTTT. It specifies CASSQESGQQVF. J is TRBJ1-1 and V is TRBV14, with D tentatively TRBD1 (6 bases). The CDR3 consists of 12 residues. CDR1 and CDR2 (germline): SGHDN, FVKESK.

This chain links TRBV5-4 with TRBJ1-1; possible D gene TRBD1, 6 bases. Trimming shortened V by 3 bases and J by 1 base, and 10 bases separated the two germline ends. Germline V gene lookup returns CDR1 SGHNT and CDR2 YYREEE (reference sequence). The CDR3 extends over 14 amino acids. CDR3 in DNA: TGTGCCAGCAGCTGGGACAAGAGGAACACTGAAGCTTTCTTT. Encoded protein: CASSWDKRNTEAFF.

The chain couples TRBV7-2 to TRBJ2-3; 7 nucleotides align to TRBD1. Germline V gene lookup returns CDR1 SGHTA and CDR2 FQGNSA. With 2 bases clipped from V and 3 bases from J, the junction kept 2 bases outside the gene matches. The CDR3 totals 14 residues. As DNA, the CDR3 is TGTGCCAGCAGCTTATTACAGGGGACAGATACGCAGTATTTT. Amino acid sequence: CASSLLQGTDTQYF.

V usage is TRBV4-2 and J usage is TRBJ2-3, with TRBD1 identical over 7 bases. Unmatched junction bases numbered 4, after V lost 6 bases and J lost 1 base. The CDR3 has 14 amino acids. CDR1 is LGHNA and CDR2 is YNFKEQ in the germline V gene. Here the CDR3 DNA reads TGTGCCAGCAGAAGGGGGCTACGCACAGATACGCAGTATTTT. It is translated as CASRRGLRTDTQYF.

This clone was observed many times. This chain connects TRBV7-9 to TRBJ2-1, with D uncertain. The CDR3 is 14 amino acids. Trimming took 2 bases from V and 6 from J, leaving 11 bases between them. The germline gives CDR1 SEHNR, CDR2 FQNEAQ (reference sequence). The CDR3 reads CASSLSHQGNEQFF. CDR3 DNA: TGTGCCAGCAGCTTAAGCCATCAAGGCAATGAGCAGTTCTTC.

This sequence joins TRBV29-1 and TRBJ1-1, with 10 bases identical to TRBD1. The CDR3 runs 13 residues. Germline CDR1 reads SQVTM; CDR2 reads ANQGSEA. The trim removed 6 bases at V and 5 bases at J, leaving 6 bases unmatched. CDR3: CSVGDRGQTEAFF. The DNA for the CDR3 is TGCAGCGTCGGAGACAGGGGGCAAACTGAAGCTTTCTTT.

The rearrangement uses TRBV5-1 and TRBJ2-3, with D possibly being TRBD1 (5 bases). V dropped 2 bases and J dropped 0 bases, with 10 bases sitting between them. Germline lookup yields CDR1 SGHRS and CDR2 YFSETQ. The CDR3 has 15 amino acids. The CDR3: CASSFTGASTDTQYF. CDR3 sequence (DNA): TGCGCCAGCAGCTTTACAGGAGCTAGCACAGATACGCAGTATTTT.

This rearrangement joins TRBV2 to TRBJ1-6; TRBD1 matches at 8 bases. Per germline, CDR1 SNHLY and CDR2 FYNNEI. This CDR3 comprises 14 residues. With V trimmed by 11 bases and J by 7 bases, 10 bases remained unmatched. CDR3 residues: CAATPSGGNSPLHF. The CDR3 nucleotides read TGTGCCGCTACCCCCTCAGGGGGCAATTCACCCCTCCACTTT.

The genes are TRBV29-1 and TRBJ1-1; 8 bases are a match to TRBD1. The CDR3 is 15 amino acids. V lost 7 bases and J lost 1; bases outside the gene matches: 11. Germline values: CDR1 SQVTM, CDR2 ANQGSEA. The CDR3 DNA follows: TGCAGCGCCGGAAGGGCCGGGACAGGGAACACTGAAGCTTTCTTT. As protein: CSAGRAGTGNTEAFF.

The table lists this clone with a few counts. The chain uses TRBV6-6 and TRBJ1-3; D is uncertain. This CDR3 has 13 residues. The V and J ends lost 7 bases and 3 bases respectively, with 10 bases between them. Germline V lookup: CDR1 MNHNY, CDR2 SVGAGI (reference sequence). The CDR3 region is CASKLPDGNTIYF. CDR3 DNA: TGTGCCAGCAAGTTGCCAGATGGAAACACCATATATTTT.

The V and J genes are TRBV10-2 and TRBJ2-5; weak D call: TRBD2 (6 bases). CDR3 length equals 15 residues. V was cut by 2 bases and J by 3 bases, with 13 bases left in between. Germline CDR1 WSHSY, CDR2 SAAADI. The CDR3 is CASSEPGLPEETQYF. The CDR3 nucleotides are TGCGCCAGCAGTGAGCCGGGACTGCCCGAAGAGACCCAGTACTTC.

This clone has only a few counts. This chain links TRBV29-1 with TRBJ2-5; TRBD2 matches 10 bases. This CDR3 is built from 15 residues. From germline, CDR1 is SQVTM and CDR2 ANQGSEA. Unmatched junction bases numbered 11, after V lost 6 bases and J lost 4 bases. The CDR3 DNA is TGCAGCGTCCCCAAGCTTCTAGCGGGGGTAGAGACCCAGTACTTC. It yields the protein CSVPKLLAGVETQYF.

This sequence joins TRBV30 and TRBJ2-7; 7 nucleotides line up with TRBD1. Germline loops: CDR1 GTSNPN, CDR2 SVGIG (reference sequence). Unmatched junction bases numbered 4, after V lost 5 bases and J lost 3 bases. The CDR3 consists of 12 residues. The CDR3 DNA follows: TGTGCCTGGCGGGACAGATTCTACGAGCAGTACTTC. Translating gives CAWRDRFYEQYF.

The V call is TRBV9, the J call TRBJ2-5, with D possibly TRBD1 on 5 matching bases. The tail of the sequence fits TRBJ2-7 better, so the J call may be wrong. The CDR3 runs to 12 residues. Looked up from germline, CDR1 is SGDLS and CDR2 is YYNGEE. CDR3 protein: CASSGQGGEQYF. The DNA of the CDR3 is TGTGCCAGCAGCGGCCAGGGTGGCGAGCAGTACTTC.

In this sample, this clone turned up a few times. V gene TRBV7-9 combines with J gene TRBJ1-6; D unclear. CDR1 is SEHNR and CDR2 is FQNEAQ in the germline V gene (reference sequence). V was pared by 8 bases and J by 11 bases, with 7 bases between. The CDR3 is made up of 10 amino acids. The DNA of the CDR3 is TGTGCCAGCGGAGCCCCACCCCTCCACTTT. Protein: CASGAPPLHF.

This clone has just a few counts. Other DNA sequences of this sample code for an identical CDR3. CDR3 nucleotides: TGTGCCAGCAGTTTAAGGGGGTACGAGCAGTACTTC. Translating gives CASSLRGYEQYF. The J gene is TRBJ2-7, the V gene TRBV28; D possibly corresponds to TRBD1 (6 bases). CDR1 MDHEN and CDR2 SYDVKM come from the germline V gene. Between the trimmed V and J ends, which lost 2 bases and 4 bases, there was a span of 6 bases. CDR3 length: 12 residues.

In this sample, this clone turned up many times. The rearrangement links TRBV4-3 to TRBJ1-1; D gene ambiguous. Germline CDR1 and CDR2: LGHNA and YSLEER. V lost 4 bases and J 2 bases, leaving 8 bases between the germline ends. This CDR3 is 13 amino acids long. For the CDR3, the DNA is TGCGCCAGCAGCCGGAGCCGTAACACTGAAGCTTTCTTT. Translating gives CASSRSRNTEAFF.

The chain recombines TRBV7-2 with TRBJ2-7; 8 bases are a match to TRBD1. CDR3 length: 16 amino acids. Trimming removed 1 base from V and 1 base from J; junction bases left unmatched: 6. Germline CDR1 and CDR2: SGHTA and FQGNSA. This CDR3 is CASSLVRTGTSYEQYF. For the CDR3, the DNA is TGTGCCAGCAGCTTAGTGAGGACAGGGACATCCTACGAGCAGTACTTC.